This T cell receptor beta chain emerged from a study of blood T cell repertoires in COVID-19 (dated by TCRdb to 2020 to 2022). Some background on the complete study: Collaborator samples came from the United States, Italy and Spain and covered acute and convalescent phases of COVID-19. The prospective study material was composed of cDNA or gDNA derived from T cells, B-cell-depleted T cells, or PBMCs. Deeply sampled blood TCRbeta repertoires from subjects exposed to, actively infected with, or recovered from COVID-19 were included in the dataset. The repertoires were released in a freely available public database intended as a resource for research on the immune response to SARS-CoV-2. Samples were obtained from the ongoing ImmuneRACE study (first 160 participants) and from some 1,200 subjects provided by 6 global collaborators. A de-identified subject ID, COVID-19 status, age in years and sex were almost always included in the sample metadata. Where available, HLA class I and class II types were obtained from metadata supplied by the sample provider rather than from assay-based typing.

The study at large found these results: The amount of clinical and demographic metadata varied by source and participant and was provided uncurated.

One collaborating source in Seattle enrolled patients during active infection and followed them longitudinally through the course of disease. The collaborating institutions used their own protocols to collect whole blood in K2EDTA tubes. For TCRbeta analysis, collaborator samples were shipped as frozen whole blood, as isolated PBMCs, or as DNA extracted from either sample type. The trim is 1 base for V and 2 bases for J, with a gap of 15 bases between the germline ends. CDR1 and CDR2 (LGHDT, YNNKEL) derive from the germline V gene (reference sequence). Including the terminal cysteine and phenylalanine, the CDR3 comprises 17 residues. CDR3 DNA only is kept here, 51 bases in frame from base 1. The immunoSEQ Assay, a bias-controlled multiplex PCR, was used to amplify TCRbeta CDR3 regions from genomic DNA. Per the original workflow: The number of nucleated cells in each sample was estimated by amplification of reference gene primers within the assay. To quantify the absolute abundance of each unique TCRbeta CDR3 rearrangement, sequence reads were collapsed and filtered. For each sample, productive Simpson clonality was calculated as the square root of Simpson's diversity index over productive rearrangements. This immuneACCESS table, as held by TCRdb, lists in-frame sequences with V and J called but not all clones. Of the missing ones, under half trace to an unresolved V gene in checked studies; the others have no known cause. V, J and clone size are taken as reported in that table, and D and trimming were inferred from the DNA itself. In this sample the table shows about 210,000 clones, about four fifths of which occur a single time. The biggest ten clones account for 7.8% of the sample.

Worth noting for this clone: Its antigen target is currently unknown. The record has no base qualities; no much larger clone is one base away.

Specimen: peripheral blood. The sequence is built from TRBV3-1 (or the pseudogene TRBV3-2) and TRBJ1-5; too little of a D gene remains to name it. The sequence was collected from a woman between 55 and 75 years old with COVID-19, enrolled during active disease. The CDR3 region: CASSQAGAFLGNQPQHF. The DNA sequence is TGTGCCAGCAGCCAAGCTGGAGCGTTCTTGGGCAATCAGCCCCAGCATTTT.